These T cell receptor beta chains were read from a single sample in a study of blood T cell repertoires in COVID-19. The data were produced by immunoSEQ multiplex PCR, yet TCRdb's version contains in-frame clones alone and is incomplete. The sample records some 73,000 clones, 80% to 85% being singletons. The sequencing sample was made of peripheral blood. These receptor sequences come from a human donor in a cohort sampled during active COVID-19. Both conserved end residues are part of each CDR3. Fields, in order: CDR3 protein, CDR3 DNA, J gene, V gene, clone size, D gene. The D gene is left open where the match is weak. Some rows have no size entry. The others give once, few or many, or a class for an expanded clone.

cdr3_aa: CASSQGPGLAYEQYF
cdr3_nt: TGTGCCAGCAGCCAAGGACCGGGACTTGCGTACGAGCAGTACTTC
j_call: TRBJ2-7
v_call: TRBV4-2
clone_size: few
d_call: -

cdr3_aa: CASSLGPRGTASGNTIYF
cdr3_nt: TGCGCCAGCAGCTTGGGACCCCGAGGGACAGCATCTGGAAACACCATATATTTT
j_call: TRBJ1-3
v_call: TRBV5-1
clone_size: -
d_call: TRBD1

cdr3_aa: CASTFPAGTANEKLFF
cdr3_nt: TGTGCCAGCACCTTTCCGGCGGGGACTGCAAATGAAAAACTGTTTTTT
j_call: TRBJ1-4
v_call: TRBV6-6
clone_size: -
d_call: -

cdr3_aa: CASTPQLAGGSNTGELFF
cdr3_nt: TGTGCCAGCACTCCGCAACTAGCGGGGGGTTCGAACACCGGGGAGCTGTTTTTT
j_call: TRBJ2-2
v_call: TRBV2
clone_size: -
d_call: TRBD2

cdr3_aa: CASKGAMNTEAFF
cdr3_nt: TGTGCCAGTAAGGGGGCCATGAACACTGAAGCTTTCTTT
j_call: TRBJ1-1
v_call: TRBV19
clone_size: -
d_call: TRBD1

cdr3_aa: CASSSRTSGYQETQYF
cdr3_nt: TGCGCCAGCAGCTCACGGACTAGCGGATACCAAGAGACCCAGTACTTC
j_call: TRBJ2-5
v_call: TRBV4-1
clone_size: -
d_call: TRBD2

cdr3_aa: CASRQGGEAPLHF
cdr3_nt: TGTGCCAGCAGGCAAGGGGGGGAGGCACCCCTCCACTTT
j_call: TRBJ1-6
v_call: TRBV3-1/TRBV3-2
clone_size: medium-sized
d_call: -

cdr3_aa: CASRPGDTEAFF
cdr3_nt: TGTGCCAGCAGGCCAGGGGATACTGAAGCTTTCTTT
j_call: TRBJ1-1
v_call: TRBV12-3/TRBV12-4
clone_size: -
d_call: -

cdr3_aa: CASSLPGGQTGELFF
cdr3_nt: TGTGCCAGCAGCTTACCGGGGGGCCAGACCGGGGAGCTGTTTTTT
j_call: TRBJ2-2
v_call: TRBV7-9
clone_size: -
d_call: -

cdr3_aa: CASSQDLSEQYF
cdr3_nt: TGTGCCAGCAGCCAAGATCTTAGCGAGCAGTACTTC
j_call: TRBJ2-7
v_call: TRBV3-1/TRBV3-2
clone_size: -
d_call: -

cdr3_aa: CASTPVGAGGNQPQHF
cdr3_nt: TGTGCCAGCACCCCCGTGGGCGCCGGAGGAAATCAGCCCCAGCATTTT
j_call: TRBJ1-5
v_call: TRBV28
clone_size: -
d_call: -

cdr3_aa: CASSLGPGQYF
cdr3_nt: TGTGCCAGCAGCTTAGGGCCGGGGCAGTATTTT
j_call: TRBJ2-3
v_call: TRBV7-9
clone_size: -
d_call: -

cdr3_aa: CASSFRGTGQEKLFF
cdr3_nt: TGTGCCAGCAGCTTCCGAGGGACAGGACAAGAAAAACTGTTTTTT
j_call: TRBJ1-4
v_call: TRBV5-6
clone_size: -
d_call: TRBD1

cdr3_aa: CASSGTVSYNEQFF
cdr3_nt: TGTGCCAGTAGCGGGACAGTCTCCTACAATGAGCAGTTCTTC
j_call: TRBJ2-1
v_call: TRBV19
clone_size: -
d_call: TRBD1

cdr3_aa: CASSQAGLVGETQYF
cdr3_nt: TGCGCCAGCAGCCAAGCGGGACTAGTCGGGGAGACCCAGTACTTC
j_call: TRBJ2-5
v_call: TRBV4-1
clone_size: -
d_call: TRBD2

cdr3_aa: CASSWGQGLLTDTQYF
cdr3_nt: TGTGCCAGCAGTTGGGGACAGGGATTACTCACAGATACGCAGTATTTT
j_call: TRBJ2-3
v_call: TRBV27
clone_size: -
d_call: TRBD1

cdr3_aa: CASSAGQGISYEQYF
cdr3_nt: TGTGCCAGCAGCGCGGGACAGGGAATCTCCTACGAGCAGTACTTC
j_call: TRBJ2-7
v_call: TRBV9
clone_size: -
d_call: TRBD1

cdr3_aa: CASSPGTGGSYGYTF
cdr3_nt: TGTGCCAGCTCACCCGGGACAGGGGGCAGCTATGGCTACACCTTC
j_call: TRBJ1-2
v_call: TRBV18
clone_size: -
d_call: TRBD1

cdr3_aa: CASSLTPTSGGFSGELFF
cdr3_nt: TGCGCCAGCAGCTTGACCCCGACTAGCGGGGGGTTTTCGGGGGAGCTGTTTTTT
j_call: TRBJ2-2
v_call: TRBV5-1
clone_size: -
d_call: TRBD2

cdr3_aa: CAIRSGRSGTGELFF
cdr3_nt: TGTGCCATCAGGTCAGGCAGGTCAGGAACCGGGGAGCTGTTTTTT
j_call: TRBJ2-2
v_call: TRBV10-3
clone_size: -
d_call: -

cdr3_aa: CASSGDTHSNQPQHF
cdr3_nt: TGTGCCAGCAGTGGGGACACCCATAGCAATCAGCCCCAGCATTTT
j_call: TRBJ1-5
v_call: TRBV2
clone_size: -
d_call: -

cdr3_aa: CASSSGGLNTGELFF
cdr3_nt: TGTGCCAGCAGCTCAGGGGGCCTGAACACCGGGGAGCTGTTTTTT
j_call: TRBJ2-2
v_call: TRBV9
clone_size: -
d_call: TRBD1

cdr3_aa: CASSLGWGGRNEQFF
cdr3_nt: TGTGCCAGCAGCTTGGGGTGGGGGGGCCGCAATGAGCAGTTCTTC
j_call: TRBJ2-1
v_call: TRBV5-6
clone_size: -
d_call: -

cdr3_aa: CASSKTGWTGELFF
cdr3_nt: TGTGCCAGCAGCAAAACAGGGTGGACCGGGGAGCTGTTTTTT
j_call: TRBJ2-2
v_call: TRBV5-4
clone_size: -
d_call: -